The source of this TCR beta chain is a study of blood T cell repertoires in COVID-19. Study as a whole: Samples came from the United States, Italy and Spain, spanning acute and convalescent COVID-19.

Everyone who took part was about 18 to 89 years old, and they came from about two dozen US areas. Categorization into cohorts depended on clinical history that participants reported. Germline V gene sequence: CDR1 SGHVS, CDR2 FQNEAQ. Trimming cost V 5 bases and J 2 bases, with 10 bases left between them. The CDR3 loop spans 15 amino acids. The repertoire was sequenced with immunoSEQ multiplex PCR; TCRdb's copy has only in-frame clones and lacks some. Of under 200,000 clones listed, 79% are singletons. The specimen was PBMCs or T cells enriched from blood (not recorded which). The V and J genes are TRBV7-8 and TRBJ1-6; no clear D gene. The sequence came from a woman in her 70s in a cohort exposed to, infected with or recovered from COVID-19 (not recorded which). The CDR3, as DNA: TGTGCCAGCAGCCGCGAGCGCGCCTATAATTCACCCCTCCACTTT. Translated: CASSRERAYNSPLHF.